The 24 T cell receptor beta chains below come from one sample, sequenced in a study of immune evolution from preneoplasia to lung adenocarcinoma. The table came from immunoSEQ multiplex PCR; TCRdb's copy has only in-frame clones and leaves some out. The table has 13,000 to 15,000 clones, roughly 86% seen once; the top ten hold around 3%. Sequencing used FFPE minimally invasive lung adenocarcinoma tissue. Receptor source: a person aged 55-85 years with lung adenocarcinoma.

The rearrangement links TRBV4-2 to TRBJ2-5; 11 bases fit TRBD1. CDR3 length equals 15 residues. Germline CDR1 is LGHNA and CDR2 is YNFKEQ. The V segment lost 4 bases and the J segment 5 bases; nucleotides outside the gene matches: 6. CDR3 bases: TGTGCCAGCAGCCGCTGGACAGGGGGCGGGGAGACCCAGTACTTC. Amino acid sequence: CASSRWTGGGETQYF.

V is TRBV20-1 and J is TRBJ1-3; D is uncertain. Germline V lookup: CDR1 DFQATT, CDR2 SNEGSKA (reference sequence). The CDR3 length is 11 residues. V lost 6 bases, J lost 9 bases, and 12 bases lay in between. The CDR3 sequence: CSARGGGTIYF. The CDR3 DNA is TGCAGTGCCCGAGGTGGAGGCACCATATATTTT.

The rearrangement joins TRBV11-2 to TRBJ1-2; TRBD1 matches at 8 bases. This CDR3 has 15 amino acids. The J segment lost 5 bases and the V segment lost 0 bases, leaving 5 bases of the junction unmatched. The germline gives CDR1 SGHAT, CDR2 FQNNGV. This chain's CDR3 is CASSLEDRVGYGYTF. The CDR3 DNA sequence: TGTGCCAGCAGCTTAGAGGACAGGGTTGGATATGGCTACACCTTC.

The CDR3, as DNA: TGTGCCAGCTCACCACCGACGGACAGTAATGAAAAACTGTTTTTT. It is translated as CASSPPTDSNEKLFF. The chain recombines TRBV18 with TRBJ1-4; D may be TRBD1 (6 bases). Germline-derived CDR1 and CDR2 are KGHSH and LQKENI. The V end was cut by 0 bases, the J end by 4 bases, with 9 bases between. The CDR3 extends over 15 amino acids.

The chain combines TRBV4-1 with TRBJ2-2; 10 nucleotides align to TRBD2. The CDR3 is 19 amino acids. Germline V gene data show CDR1 as MGHRA and CDR2 as YSYEKL. V was pared by 4 bases and J by 3 bases, with 14 bases of the junction left unmatched. The CDR3 nucleotides are TGCGCCAGCAGCCCTCTTGGAGTAGCGGGGGGTCGGTACACCGGGGAGCTGTTTTTT. It is translated as CASSPLGVAGGRYTGELFF.

J is TRBJ2-3 and V is TRBV7-8; 10 bases map to TRBD2. Germline V gene lookup returns CDR1 SGHVS and CDR2 FQNEAQ. V lost 5 bases to trimming and J lost 5 bases; unmatched junction nucleotides: 10. This CDR3 is 16 amino acids long. In DNA, the CDR3 is TGTGCCAGCAGCGTCCTAGCGGGAGCGACCCAAGATACGCAGTATTTT. As protein: CASSVLAGATQDTQYF.

As concerns this clone: One junction end does not reproduce the germline sequence, and a read error may be involved. The sample carries other DNA sequences with the same CDR3. The chain combines TRBV5-6 with TRBJ1-1, with no clear D. CDR1 and CDR2 from the germline V gene are SGHDT and YYEEEE. CDR3 length equals 15 residues. CDR3 DNA sequence: TGTGCCAGCAGCTTGAGTCCGGTCTTGAACACTGAAGCTTTTTTT. Translation gives CASSLSPVLNTEAFF.

V gene TRBV7-2 combines with J gene TRBJ1-2; 7 nucleotides line up with TRBD1. CDR1 SGHTA and CDR2 FQGNSA come from the germline V gene. The junction had 8 bases not matched to a gene; V was cut back by 6 bases and J by 4 bases. This CDR3 contains 14 residues. In nucleotides, the CDR3 is TGTGCCAGCAGACTAGACAGGGATTCCTATGGCTACACCTTC. This translates into CASRLDRDSYGYTF.

This clone appeared a single time. The chain links TRBV7-9 to TRBJ2-7; D unresolved. Trimming removed 4 bases from V and 0 bases from J, with 7 bases in between. The germline V gene encodes CDR1 SEHNR and CDR2 FQNEAQ (reference sequence). The CDR3 has 13 residues. The CDR3 DNA sequence: TGTGCCAGCAGCTCCCGGGCCTCCTACGAGCAGTACTTC. Translation: CASSSRASYEQYF.

The rearrangement joins TRBV28 to TRBJ1-6, with 10 nucleotides matching TRBD1. CDR1 and CDR2 (germline): MDHEN, SYDVKM. V trimming: 5 bases; J trimming: 7 bases; junction bases outside the gene matches: 5. The CDR3 totals 15 residues. CDR3 sequence (DNA): TGTGCCAGCAGTAAACGACAGGGGGCGAATTCACCCCTCCACTTT. It translates to CASSKRQGANSPLHF.

The sample holds one count of this clone. The CDR3 sequence: CASSPRGTYNEQFF. The CDR3 bases are TGTGCCAGTAGTCCGAGGGGGACTTACAATGAGCAGTTCTTC. The chain is built from TRBV19 and TRBJ2-1, with D possibly called TRBD1 or TRBD2 (6 bases each). V was pared by 5 bases and J by 4 bases, with 12 bases between. CDR3 size: 14 residues. Germline V CDR1 and CDR2: LNHDA, SQIVND (reference sequence). Combining the CDR3 with reference TRBV19 and TRBJ2-1 gives the whole variable domain DGGITQSPKYLFRKEGQNVTLSCEQNLNHDAMYWYRQDPGQGLRLIYYSQIVNDFQKGDIAEGYSVSREKKESFPLTVTSAQKNPTAFYLCASSPRGTYNEQFFGPGTRLTVL.

This chain links TRBV28 with TRBJ1-5; D uncertain. Trimming stripped 8 bases from V and 0 bases from J, with 14 bases between. The CDR3 has 15 amino acids. CDR1 is MDHEN, CDR2 SYDVKM, per germline. This chain's CDR3 is CASDHEVYSNQPQHF. The CDR3 coding sequence is TGTGCCAGCGACCACGAGGTTTATAGCAATCAGCCCCAGCATTTT.

The V call is TRBV27, the J call TRBJ2-3; D gene ambiguous. Germline-derived CDR1 and CDR2 are MNHEY and SMNVEV (reference sequence). V was cut by 3 bases and J by 5 bases, with 12 bases left in between. This CDR3 comprises 14 residues. CDR3 bases: TGTGCCAGCAGTTTGTCAGGTTACGAAGATACGCAGTATTTT. It specifies CASSLSGYEDTQYF.

The chain employs TRBV5-8 and TRBJ1-1; D possibly corresponds to TRBD1 (6 bases). The V gene's germline CDR1 is SGHTS and CDR2 YDEGEE. V was pared by 3 bases and J by 1 base, with 10 bases between. This CDR3 contains 14 residues. The chain's CDR3 is CASSSGQPNTEAFF. In DNA, the CDR3 is TGTGCCAGCAGCTCCGGACAGCCGAACACTGAAGCTTTCTTT.

This chain uses TRBV5-1 with TRBJ2-5; 7 nucleotides match TRBD1. Losses at the gene ends were 4 bases for V and 4 bases for J; bases not matched to a gene: 16. CDR3 size: 17 residues. Germline CDR1 and CDR2: SGHRS and YFSETQ. CDR3 DNA sequence: TGCGCCAGCAGCCTAAAACGGGTGACAGGGCTCGTAGAGACCCAGTACTTC. Its protein is CASSLKRVTGLVETQYF.

V usage is TRBV7-9 and J usage is TRBJ1-6; D unresolved. The V end lost 4 bases, the J end lost 8 bases, and 9 bases lay between the germline ends. The CDR3 extends over 13 amino acids. Per the germline V gene, CDR1 is SEHNR and CDR2 is FQNEAQ (reference sequence). DNA for the CDR3: TGTGCCAGCAGCTCCGGGCCTTATTCACCCCTCCACTTT. Its protein is CASSSGPYSPLHF.

This clone appeared once. The V call is TRBV7-3, the J call TRBJ2-3; the D call may be TRBD1 or TRBD2 (5 bases each). V lost 3 bases and J 1 base, leaving 11 bases between the germline ends. Germline CDR1 SGHTA, CDR2 FQGTGA. The CDR3 runs to 15 residues. The CDR3 DNA sequence: TGTGCCAGCAGCTTGGGGGTGCCGGGCACAGATACGCAGTATTTT. Its translation: CASSLGVPGTDTQYF. Supplemented by reference TRBV7-3 and TRBJ2-3, the full variable domain reads GAGVSQTPSNKVTEKGKYVELRCDPISGHTALYWYRQSLGQGPEFLIYFQGTGAADDSGLPNDRFFAVRPEGSVSTLKIQRTERGDSAVYLCASSLGVPGTDTQYFGPGTRLTVL.

J is TRBJ1-1 and V is TRBV9, with 7 bases identical to TRBD1. This CDR3 has 14 residues. Germline V gene sequence: CDR1 SGDLS, CDR2 YYNGEE. J was trimmed by 4 bases and V by 0 bases; bases with no gene match: 3. The DNA of the CDR3 is TGTGCCAGCAGCGTAGTATCAGGGGGCACTGAAGCTTTCTTT. This translates into CASSVVSGGTEAFF.

This chain uses TRBV4-3 with TRBJ1-3; D is ambiguous. The CDR3 sequence is 13 residues long. V lost 0 bases and J lost 2, with 2 bases in between. The germline V gene has CDR1 LGHNA and CDR2 YSLEER. The CDR3, as DNA: TGCGCCAGCAGCCAAGATACTGGAAACACCATATATTTT. The encoded protein is CASSQDTGNTIYF.

This rearrangement joins TRBV30 to TRBJ1-2, with 7 bases matching TRBD1. The J segment lost 4 bases and the V segment lost 2 bases, leaving 7 bases of the junction unmatched. The CDR3 loop spans 14 amino acids. Germline CDR1 reads GTSNPN; CDR2 reads SVGIG (reference sequence). CDR3 protein: CAWSPGQPIYGYTF. The CDR3 DNA sequence: TGTGCCTGGAGTCCGGGACAGCCTATCTATGGCTACACCTTC.

The rearrangement uses TRBV9 and TRBJ1-4; 11 positions match TRBD1. The CDR3 is 15 amino acids. V was clipped by 3 bases and J by 8 bases; unmatched bases: 6. Germline CDR1 reads SGDLS; CDR2 reads YYNGEE. The CDR3 loop reads CASSGGQGAGEKLFF. The CDR3 bases are TGTGCCAGCAGCGGAGGACAGGGGGCAGGGGAAAAACTGTTTTTT. Full variable domain (remainder filled in from reference TRBV9 and TRBJ1-4): DSGVTQTPKHLITATGQRVTLRCSPRSGDLSVYWYQQSLDQGLQFLIQYYNGEERAKGNILERFSAQQFPDLHSELNLSSLELGDSALYFCASSGGQGAGEKLFFGSGTQLSVL.

The DNA for the CDR3 is TGCGCCAGCAGCTTTACAGGGGCGGATTCACCCCTCCACTTT. Protein: CASSFTGADSPLHF. The chain joins TRBV5-1 to TRBJ1-6, with 7 bases that match TRBD1. Germline V lookup: CDR1 SGHRS, CDR2 YFSETQ. The CDR3 contains 14 residues. V dropped 2 bases and J dropped 8; count of bases not matched to a gene: 4.

The chain is built from TRBV30 and TRBJ2-3; D not resolved. Trimming stripped 2 bases from V and 0 bases from J, with 6 bases between. This CDR3 region has 13 residues. Germline lookup yields CDR1 GTSNPN and CDR2 SVGIG (reference sequence). This CDR3 reads CAWSWPSTDTQYF. CDR3 sequence (DNA): TGTGCCTGGAGTTGGCCTAGCACAGATACGCAGTATTTT.

Here the CDR3 DNA reads TGTGCCAGCAGCTTCACAGGGGACCACACTGAAGCTTTCTTT. Protein: CASSFTGDHTEAFF. The chain combines TRBV11-3 with TRBJ1-1; 7 positions agree with TRBD1. Germline assignment: CDR1 SGHNT and CDR2 YENEEA. This CDR3 comprises 14 residues. Trimming took 3 bases from V and 3 from J; bases not matched to a gene: 4.